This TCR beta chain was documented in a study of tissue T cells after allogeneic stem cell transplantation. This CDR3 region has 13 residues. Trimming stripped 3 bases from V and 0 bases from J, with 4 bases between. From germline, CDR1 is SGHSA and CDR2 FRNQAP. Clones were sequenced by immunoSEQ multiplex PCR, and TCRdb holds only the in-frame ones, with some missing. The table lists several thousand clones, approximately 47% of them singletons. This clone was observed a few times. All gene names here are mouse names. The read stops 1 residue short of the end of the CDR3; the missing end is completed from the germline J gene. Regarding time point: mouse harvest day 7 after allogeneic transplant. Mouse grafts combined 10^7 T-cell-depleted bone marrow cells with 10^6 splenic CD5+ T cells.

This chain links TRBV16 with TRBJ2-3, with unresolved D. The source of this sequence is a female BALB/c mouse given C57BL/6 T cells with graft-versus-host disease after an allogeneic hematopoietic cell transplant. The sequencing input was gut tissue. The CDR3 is CASSFTSAETLYF. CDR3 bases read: TGTGCAAGCAGCTTTACTAGTGCAGAAACGCTGTAT. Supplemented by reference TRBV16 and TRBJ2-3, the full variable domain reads NAGVIQTPRHKVTGKGQEATLWCEPISGHSAVFWYRQTIVQGLEFLTYFRNQAPIDDSGMPKERFSAQMPNQSHSTLKIQSTQPQDSAVYLCASSFTSAETLYFGSGTRLTVL.